This T cell receptor (beta chain) derives from a study of a mutant IDH1 vaccine in newly diagnosed glioma (dated by TCRdb to about 2021). Broadly, across the study: Vaccination was initiated 4-6 weeks after radiotherapy alone, or concurrently with temozolomide cycles in the chemotherapy-containing groups. The roughly 32 treated patients were approximately 62% male and around 40% female, with a mean age of about 43 years. Prior to enrollment, standard therapy consisting of radiotherapy alone, temozolomide alone, or radiochemotherapy with temozolomide had been administered to patients, with the combination being received by most patients. The week-35 safety follow-up was designated visit V12, and the week-47 end of study was designated visit V13. Peripheral blood was collected at six visits: V03 (baseline), V05, V07, V10, V12 and V13. Longitudinal TCRB deep sequencing was performed for fewer than 30 treated patients wherever samples were available for exploratory analyses. Here is what the overall study found, with its caveats: It was noted by the authors that analyses of patient blood samples could not be reproduced owing to sample limitations. Availability determined which PBMC samples were chosen for TCRB deep sequencing. Across multiple MHC alleles, vaccine-induced immune responses were seen in about 93% of patients. Pseudoprogression appeared unrelated to alterations in the top peripheral T cell clonotypes detected by TCRB sequencing.

As encoded in the germline V gene (reference sequence), CDR1 is SEHNR while CDR2 is FQNEAQ. The CDR3 runs 18 amino acids, cysteine and phenylalanine included. Only CDR3 DNA is held: 54 bases, read in frame from base 1. Trimming at the junction amounts to 5 bases on V and 5 bases on J, and the germline ends lie 27 bases apart. Per the publication, the time point label means: week 35, safety follow-up. Every vaccine dose consisted of 300 ug of a 20-mer mutant IDH1 peptide in Montanide, administered subcutaneously together with topical imiquimod. Across visits V03 through V10, patients got a total of eight vaccinations, given in weeks 1, 3, 5, 7, 11, 15, 19 and 23. All donors had newly diagnosed IDH1-mutant astrocytomas of WHO grade 3 or 4 that showed loss of nuclear ATRX. The samples were drawn from NOA16, a multicentre, single-arm, open-label phase I trial in Germany that tested a mutant IDH1 peptide vaccine in humans for the first time. Genomic DNA for TCRB sequencing was extracted from EDTA blood using the DNeasy Blood and Tissue Kit.

Library generation was performed with the immunoSEQ multiplex PCR assay. Following the manufacturer's protocol, the hsTCRB Kit was used to amplify rearranged TCR beta chain sequences. An Illumina MiSeq was used to sequence the TCRB libraries. For the original study's pipeline: The proprietary platform of the kit vendor was used for demultiplexing, trimming and gene mapping. Held by TCRdb, this immuneACCESS table contains in-frame sequences only and omits some clones. Under half of the omission traces to an unresolved V gene where checked; the cause of the rest is unknown. That table gives V, J and clone size, and the DNA gave D and trimming. In all, the sample holds 55,000 to 65,000 clones, and roughly 80% of those were seen once. Clones ranked in the top ten supply 4% to 5% of the sample. As regards this clone: Its antigen is still unknown. Per-base quality was not reported, and no clone a single base away is much larger than it.

The V and J genes are TRBV7-9 and TRBJ2-5; TRBD1 is a possible D gene, resting on 5 matching bases. Material: PBMCs, obtained from a glioma patient whose treatment included an IDH1 peptide vaccine. This receptor was obtained from a man aged 25 to 40 with glioma. CDR3 sequence: CASSPRPSRGALGETQYF. DNA sequence: TGTGCCAGCAGCCCGCGCCCCTCAAGGGGCGCGCTGGGGGAGACCCAGTACTTC.